This T cell receptor (beta chain) is drawn from a study of identical twins (TCRdb year 2016). Turning to the overall study: To test whether fetal clonotypes persist, this study deep-sequenced TCR alpha and beta repertoires from monozygotic twins, from unrelated adults of various ages, and from cord blood. To rule out contamination, replicate twin experiments were performed at different times with different library preparation protocols. Overall study outcomes, separate from this receptor: Fewer insertions were carried by abundant cord blood beta clonotypes; a weaker similar trend was observed in young adult naive repertoires, while no such trend was observed in memory repertoires. Zero-insertion analyses could be partly confounded by invariant T cells such as MAIT and iNKT, though diverse VJ usage argued against such confounding for most clonotypes. Because the same donors could not be followed over many years, the conclusions depended on cross-sectional statistical analysis. Out-of-frame TCR alpha sharing in monozygotic twins was systematically underestimated by recombination models, whereas sharing between unrelated individuals was in agreement with the recombination models. Out-of-frame TCR alpha sequences shared between twins showed an excess of low generation-probability sequences compared with coincidental sharing between unrelated individuals. Excess twin sharing in beta out-of-frame sequences was weaker because fewer shared sequences lowered the signal-to-noise ratio.

For this chain, trimming is 5 bases at the V end and 3 bases at the J end, and the number of junction bases without a gene match is 5. CDR1 and CDR2 are read off the germline V gene as SGHAT and FQNNGV. The CDR3 runs 15 amino acids, cysteine and phenylalanine included. The DNA shown is the 45-base CDR3, in frame from base 1. Library generation was performed with 5' RACE. Reads for this sample came from an Illumina HiSeq 2000. A universal primer binding site was introduced by template switching, and a unique molecular identifier was present in the final cDNA, enabling accurate counting of TCR cDNA molecules. Specific primers in the conserved constant-segment region were used to synthesize first-strand cDNA for the TCR alpha and beta chains. To control for contamination, each cDNA library was double barcoded with a SMART-Mk sample barcode plus Illumina barcodes. TruSeq adapter sequences and Illumina sample barcodes were added in two successive PCR steps. The Illumina HiSeq platform was used with custom primers to sequence TCR alpha and beta cDNA libraries. Per the authors' processing: Unique molecular identifiers were extracted from raw reads with MiGEC, and CDR3 positions were determined with MiXCR. For each individual, recombination models were inferred using an EM algorithm with the repgenHMM and IGoR tools. Shared clonotype analysis was performed with the tcR package in R, normalizing sharing by the product of cloneset sizes. To study raw recombination free of thymic and clonal selection effects, out-of-frame nonproductive sequences were analyzed. The public reads were quality trimmed at Q25 with fastp and then assembled into clones with MiXCR by TCRdb, keeping productive beta chains. When rows share a CDR3 protein, they turn into one entry using the most common DNA and genes. Here the V and J calls rest on TCRdb's processing, not on the authors' analysis. This sample has some 690,000 distinct CDR3 sequences in its table, and approximately 21% of those were observed once. The biggest ten clones account for approximately 4.5% of the sample.

This clonotype came up a few times. Its specific antigen is unknown. It has no much larger one-base neighbor in the sample; base qualities were not kept. Every donor was a healthy Caucasian. The twin cohort consisted of three pairs of female monozygotic twins, all aged roughly 18 to 29 years. Peripheral blood mononuclear cells were used as the source from which RNA for TCR libraries was isolated. In addition, the sample was reused for a study of T cells expressing NK-cell markers. Per that second paper: In sorted CD3+CD56+NKG2C+, CD3+CD56+NKG2C- and CD3+CD56-NKG2C+ T-cell subsets from eight donors, TCR beta-chain repertoires were profiled. Among the eight sequenced donors, seven were HCMV-seropositive and one was HCMV-seronegative. To restrict sorting to alphabetaTCR-expressing T cells, an anti-gammadeltaTCR antibody was added in several experiments. In several donors, the dominant CD3+CD56+NKG2C+ clonotypes were found to rank among the top 10 CD8+ clonotypes and to make up roughly 1.0-8% of CD8+ T cells. Those dominant clonotypes were again the most abundant among CD3+CD56-NKG2C+ cells in a few donors, at about 28.3-65%. It remained unclear whether the expanded NKG2C-expressing T cell clones were specific for HCMV antigens. The study sequenced eight donors, all healthy volunteers chosen at random: three men and five women. HCMV serostatus was determined by detecting HCMV-specific IgG in serum with a commercial ELISA kit. For five to seven donors, bulk peripheral blood T-cell repertoires were also sequenced from unsorted PBMC. MIGEC was used to demultiplex reads and group reads by UMI, and MiTCR was used to assemble and quantify clonotypes. Only TCR cDNA sequences supported by at least two reads were kept to exclude erroneous sequences. The tcR package was used for downstream repertoire analysis, with clonotypes matched between fractions based on CDR3 nucleotide sequence plus V segment. VDJmatch was used to annotate antigen specificity against VDJdb, with one amino acid substitution in CDR3 permitted.

The clonotype comes from a woman between 18 and 29 years old in good health. In this chain, TRBV11-2 is recombined with TRBJ2-1, with 9 junctional bases fitting TRBD2. The specimen was PBMCs. The CDR3 region has the sequence CASSPSRGGYNEQFF. In nucleotides, the sequence is TGTGCCAGCAGCCCCTCGCGGGGGGGCTACAATGAGCAGTTCTTC.